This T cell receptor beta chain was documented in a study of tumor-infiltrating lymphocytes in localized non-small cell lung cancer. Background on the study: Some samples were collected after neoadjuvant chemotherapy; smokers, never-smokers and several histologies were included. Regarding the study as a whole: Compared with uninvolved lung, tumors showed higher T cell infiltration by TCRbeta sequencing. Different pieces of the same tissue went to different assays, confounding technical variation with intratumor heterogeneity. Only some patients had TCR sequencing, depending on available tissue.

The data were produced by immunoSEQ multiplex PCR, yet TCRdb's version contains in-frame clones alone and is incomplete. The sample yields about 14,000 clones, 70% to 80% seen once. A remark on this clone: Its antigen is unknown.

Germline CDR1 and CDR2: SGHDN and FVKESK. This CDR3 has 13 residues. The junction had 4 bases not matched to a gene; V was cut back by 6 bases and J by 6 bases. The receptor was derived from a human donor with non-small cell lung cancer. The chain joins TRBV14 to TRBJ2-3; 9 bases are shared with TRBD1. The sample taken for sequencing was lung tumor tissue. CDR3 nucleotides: TGTGCCAGCAGGAAACAGGGGGCGGATACGCAGTATTTT. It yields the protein CASRKQGADTQYF.